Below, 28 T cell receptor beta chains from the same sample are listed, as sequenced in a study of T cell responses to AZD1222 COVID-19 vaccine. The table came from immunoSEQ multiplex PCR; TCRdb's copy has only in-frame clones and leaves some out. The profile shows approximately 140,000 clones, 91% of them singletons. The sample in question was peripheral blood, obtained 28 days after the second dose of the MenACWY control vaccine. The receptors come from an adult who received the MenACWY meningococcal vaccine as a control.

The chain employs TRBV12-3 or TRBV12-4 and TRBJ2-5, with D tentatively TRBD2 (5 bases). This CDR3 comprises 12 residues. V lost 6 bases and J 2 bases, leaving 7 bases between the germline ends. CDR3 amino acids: CASRRGQETQYF. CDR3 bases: TGTGCCAGCAGACGGGGACAAGAGACCCAGTACTTC.

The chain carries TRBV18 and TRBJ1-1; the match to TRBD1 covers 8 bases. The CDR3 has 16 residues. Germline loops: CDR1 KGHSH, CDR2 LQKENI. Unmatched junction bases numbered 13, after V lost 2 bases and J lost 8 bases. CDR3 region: CASSPGLGTGPKEAFF. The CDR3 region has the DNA TGTGCCAGCTCACCAGGCCTCGGGACAGGACCGAAGGAAGCTTTCTTT.

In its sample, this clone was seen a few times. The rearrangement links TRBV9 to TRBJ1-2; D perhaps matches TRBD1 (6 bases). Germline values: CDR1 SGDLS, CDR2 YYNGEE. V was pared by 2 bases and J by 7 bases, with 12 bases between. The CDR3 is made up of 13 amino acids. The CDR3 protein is CASSVGQIGGYTF. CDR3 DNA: TGTGCCAGCAGCGTCGGACAGATAGGTGGCTACACCTTC.

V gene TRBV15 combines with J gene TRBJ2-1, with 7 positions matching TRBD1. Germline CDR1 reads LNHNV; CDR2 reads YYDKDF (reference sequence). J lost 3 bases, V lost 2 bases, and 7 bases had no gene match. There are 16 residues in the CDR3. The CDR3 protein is CATSRKQGSYYNEQFF. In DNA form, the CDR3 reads TGTGCCACCAGCAGAAAACAGGGGTCTTACTACAATGAGCAGTTCTTC.

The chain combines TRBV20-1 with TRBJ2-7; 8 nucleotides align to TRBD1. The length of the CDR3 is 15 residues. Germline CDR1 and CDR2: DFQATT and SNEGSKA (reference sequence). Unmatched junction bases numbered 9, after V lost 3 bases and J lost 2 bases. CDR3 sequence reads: CSASLGRGLAYEQYF. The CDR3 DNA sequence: TGCAGTGCTAGTCTGGGCAGGGGGCTGGCCTACGAGCAGTACTTC.

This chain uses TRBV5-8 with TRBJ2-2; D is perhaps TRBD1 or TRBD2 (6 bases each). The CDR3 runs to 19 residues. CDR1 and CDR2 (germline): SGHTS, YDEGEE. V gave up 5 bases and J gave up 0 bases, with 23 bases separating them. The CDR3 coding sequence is TGTGCCAGCAGGTTGACCTTTGGAGCAGGGGACTCGAACACCGGGGAGCTGTTTTTT. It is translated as CASRLTFGAGDSNTGELFF.

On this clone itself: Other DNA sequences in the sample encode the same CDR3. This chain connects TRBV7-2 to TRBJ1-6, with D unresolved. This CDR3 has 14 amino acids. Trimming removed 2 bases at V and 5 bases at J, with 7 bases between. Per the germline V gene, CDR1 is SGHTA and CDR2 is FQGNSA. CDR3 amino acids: CASSLSGDNSPLHF. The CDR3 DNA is TGTGCCAGCAGCTTATCCGGAGATAATTCACCCCTCCACTTT.

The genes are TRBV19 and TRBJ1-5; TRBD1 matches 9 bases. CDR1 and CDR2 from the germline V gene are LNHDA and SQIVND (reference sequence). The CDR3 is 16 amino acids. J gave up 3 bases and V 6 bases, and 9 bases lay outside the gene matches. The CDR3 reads CASRRTGEWPNQPQHF. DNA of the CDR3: TGTGCCAGTAGGCGGACAGGGGAATGGCCCAATCAGCCCCAGCATTTT.

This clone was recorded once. DNA for the CDR3: TGCGCCAGCAGCCAAGATCTTGAGACAGTTGGGGCCTCTAACTATGGCTACACCTTC. Encoded protein: CASSQDLETVGASNYGYTF. The J gene is TRBJ1-2, the V gene TRBV4-1, with D possibly matching TRBD1 (5 bases). The V end was cut by 0 bases, the J end by 0 bases, with 20 bases between. The CDR3 loop spans 19 amino acids. CDR1 is MGHRA, CDR2 YSYEKL, per germline.

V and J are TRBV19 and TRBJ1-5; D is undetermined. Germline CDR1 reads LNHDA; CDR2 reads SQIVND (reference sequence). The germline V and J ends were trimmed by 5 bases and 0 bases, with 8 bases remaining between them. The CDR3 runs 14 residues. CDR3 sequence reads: CASSGRNSNQPQHF. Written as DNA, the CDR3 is TGTGCCAGTAGTGGTCGTAATAGCAATCAGCCCCAGCATTTT.

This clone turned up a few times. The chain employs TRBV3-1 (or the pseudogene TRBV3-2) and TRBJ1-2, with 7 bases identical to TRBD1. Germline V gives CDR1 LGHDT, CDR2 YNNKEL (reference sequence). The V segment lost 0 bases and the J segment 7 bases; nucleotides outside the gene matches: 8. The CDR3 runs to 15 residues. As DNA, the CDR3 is TGTGCCAGCAGCCAAGATGACAGGGTTGAGGGTGGCTACACCTTC. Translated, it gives CASSQDDRVEGGYTF.

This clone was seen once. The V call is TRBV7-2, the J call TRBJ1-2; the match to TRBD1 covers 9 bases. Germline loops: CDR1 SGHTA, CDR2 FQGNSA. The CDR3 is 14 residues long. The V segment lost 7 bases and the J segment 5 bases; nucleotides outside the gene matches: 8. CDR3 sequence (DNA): TGTGCCAGCACCCCCGGGACAGGGATTTATGGCTACACCTTC. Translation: CASTPGTGIYGYTF.

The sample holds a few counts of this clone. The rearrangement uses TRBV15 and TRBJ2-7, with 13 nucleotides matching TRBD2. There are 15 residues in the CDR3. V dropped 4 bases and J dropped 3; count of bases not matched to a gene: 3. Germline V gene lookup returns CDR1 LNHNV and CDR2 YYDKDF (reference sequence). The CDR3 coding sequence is TGTGCCACCAGCACCGGACTAGCGGGAGACTACGAGCAGTACTTC. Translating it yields CATSTGLAGDYEQYF.

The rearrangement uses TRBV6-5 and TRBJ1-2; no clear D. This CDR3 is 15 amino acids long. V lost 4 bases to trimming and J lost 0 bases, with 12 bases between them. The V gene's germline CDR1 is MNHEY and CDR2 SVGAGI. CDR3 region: CASSSRERANYGYTF. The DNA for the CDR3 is TGTGCCAGCAGTTCGCGGGAACGGGCTAACTATGGCTACACCTTC.

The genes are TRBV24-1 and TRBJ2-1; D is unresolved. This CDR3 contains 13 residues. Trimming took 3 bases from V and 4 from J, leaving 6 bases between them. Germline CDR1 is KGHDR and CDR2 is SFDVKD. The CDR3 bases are TGTGCCACCAGTGATCCTGCTTACAATGAGCAGTTCTTC. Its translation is CATSDPAYNEQFF.

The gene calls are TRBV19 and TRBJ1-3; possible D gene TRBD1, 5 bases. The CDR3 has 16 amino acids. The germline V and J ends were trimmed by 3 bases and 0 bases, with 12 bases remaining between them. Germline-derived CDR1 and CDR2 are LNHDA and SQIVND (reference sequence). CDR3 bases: TGTGCCAGTAGTATGAAGGGGCCCGTCTCTGGAAACACCATATATTTT. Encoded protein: CASSMKGPVSGNTIYF. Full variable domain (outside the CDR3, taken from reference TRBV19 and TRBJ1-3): DGGITQSPKYLFRKEGQNVTLSCEQNLNHDAMYWYRQDPGQGLRLIYYSQIVNDFQKGDIAEGYSVSREKKESFPLTVTSAQKNPTAFYLCASSMKGPVSGNTIYFGEGSWLTVV.

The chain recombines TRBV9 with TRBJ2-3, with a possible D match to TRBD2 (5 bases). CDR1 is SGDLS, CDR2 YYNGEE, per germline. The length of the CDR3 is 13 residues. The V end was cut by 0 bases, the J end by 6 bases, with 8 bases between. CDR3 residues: CASSVDSGDTQYF. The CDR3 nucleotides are TGTGCCAGCAGCGTAGACTCGGGGGATACGCAGTATTTT.

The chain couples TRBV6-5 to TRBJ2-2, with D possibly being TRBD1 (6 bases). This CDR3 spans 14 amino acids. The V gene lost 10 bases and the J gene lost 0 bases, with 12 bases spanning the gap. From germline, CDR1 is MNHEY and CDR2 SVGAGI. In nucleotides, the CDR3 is TGTGCCAACACGGACAGAGCGAACACCGGGGAGCTGTTTTTT. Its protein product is CANTDRANTGELFF.

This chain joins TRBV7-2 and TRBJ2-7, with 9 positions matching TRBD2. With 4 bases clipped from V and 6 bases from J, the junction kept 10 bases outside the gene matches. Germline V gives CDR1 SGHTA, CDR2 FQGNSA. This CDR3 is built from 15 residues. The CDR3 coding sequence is TGTGCCAGCAGCTCCCAAAGATTAGCGGGAGCCGAGCAGTACTTC. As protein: CASSSQRLAGAEQYF.

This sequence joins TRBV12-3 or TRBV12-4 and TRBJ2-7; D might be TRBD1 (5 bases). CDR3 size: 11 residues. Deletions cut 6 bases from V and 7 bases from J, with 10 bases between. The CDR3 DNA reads TGTGCCAGCAGGGGGCAGGTGGAGCAGTACTTC. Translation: CASRGQVEQYF.

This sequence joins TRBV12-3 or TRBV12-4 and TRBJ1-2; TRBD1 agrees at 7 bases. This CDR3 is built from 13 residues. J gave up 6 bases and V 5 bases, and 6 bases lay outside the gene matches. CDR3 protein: CASSPTGWDGYTF. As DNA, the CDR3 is TGTGCCAGCAGTCCGACAGGGTGGGATGGCTACACCTTC.

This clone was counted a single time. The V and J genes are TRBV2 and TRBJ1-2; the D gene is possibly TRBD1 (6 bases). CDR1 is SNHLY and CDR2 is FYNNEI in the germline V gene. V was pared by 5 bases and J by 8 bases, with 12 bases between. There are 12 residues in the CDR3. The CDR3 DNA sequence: TGTGCCAGCAGTTCTAACAGGGAGGGCTACACCTTC. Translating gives CASSSNREGYTF. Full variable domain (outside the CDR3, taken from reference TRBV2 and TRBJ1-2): EPEVTQTPSHQVTQMGQEVILRCVPISNHLYFYWYRQILGQKVEFLVSFYNNEISEKSEIFDDQFSVERPDGSNFTLKIRSTKLEDSAMYFCASSSNREGYTFGSGTRLTVV.

The CDR3 DNA reads TGTGCCAGTAGTATAGATCCCTCTAGCGGGGAAGCCTACGAGCAGTACTTC. Its translation is CASSIDPSSGEAYEQYF. V usage is TRBV19 and J usage is TRBJ2-7; 9 bases are shared with TRBD2. Germline CDR1 reads LNHDA; CDR2 reads SQIVND (reference sequence). The length of the CDR3 is 17 residues. V lost 0 bases to trimming and J lost 2 bases; unmatched junction nucleotides: 8. Looking up the rest from reference TRBV19 and TRBJ2-7 gives the full variable domain: DGGITQSPKYLFRKEGQNVTLSCEQNLNHDAMYWYRQDPGQGLRLIYYSQIVNDFQKGDIAEGYSVSREKKESFPLTVTSAQKNPTAFYLCASSIDPSSGEAYEQYFGPGTRLTVT.

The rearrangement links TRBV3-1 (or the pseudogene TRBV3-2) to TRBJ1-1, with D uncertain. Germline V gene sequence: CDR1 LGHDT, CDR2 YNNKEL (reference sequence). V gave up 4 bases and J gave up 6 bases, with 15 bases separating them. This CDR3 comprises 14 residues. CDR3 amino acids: CASSPLSVGAEAFF. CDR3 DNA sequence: TGTGCCAGCAGCCCCCTGTCGGTGGGCGCTGAAGCTTTCTTT.

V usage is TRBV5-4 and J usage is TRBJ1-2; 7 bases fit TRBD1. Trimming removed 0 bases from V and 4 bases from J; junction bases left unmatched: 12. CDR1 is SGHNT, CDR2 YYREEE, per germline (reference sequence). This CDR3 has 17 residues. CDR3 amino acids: CASSLGPPGRQGYGYTF. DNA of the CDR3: TGTGCCAGCAGCTTGGGGCCTCCGGGACGACAGGGCTATGGCTACACCTTC.

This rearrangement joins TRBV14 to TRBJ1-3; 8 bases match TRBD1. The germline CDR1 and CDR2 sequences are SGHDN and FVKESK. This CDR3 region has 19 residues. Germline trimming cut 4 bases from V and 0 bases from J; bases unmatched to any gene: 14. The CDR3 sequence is CASSRNDRGRLHSGNTIYF. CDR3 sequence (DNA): TGTGCCAGCAGCCGGAACGACAGGGGTCGCCTCCACTCTGGAAACACCATATATTTT.

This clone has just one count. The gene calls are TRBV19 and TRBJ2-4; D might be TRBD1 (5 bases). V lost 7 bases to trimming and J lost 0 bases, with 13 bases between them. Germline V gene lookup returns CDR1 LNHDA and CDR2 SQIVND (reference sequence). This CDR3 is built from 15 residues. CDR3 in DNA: TGTGCCAGTACAGGGTATGCGCTAGCCAAAAACATTCAGTACTTC. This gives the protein CASTGYALAKNIQYF.

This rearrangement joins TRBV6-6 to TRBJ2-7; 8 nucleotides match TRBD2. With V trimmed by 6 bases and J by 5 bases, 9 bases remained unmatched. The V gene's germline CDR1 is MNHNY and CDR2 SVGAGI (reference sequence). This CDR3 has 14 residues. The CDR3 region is CASSRGLDLDEQYF. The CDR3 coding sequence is TGTGCCAGCAGCCGGGGACTAGACCTCGACGAGCAGTACTTC.